The 5 T cell receptor beta chains in this list originate from one sample, sequenced in a study of blood T cell repertoires in COVID-19. Repertoires were generated with immunoSEQ multiplex PCR, while TCRdb's copy carries only in-frame clones and drops some. The sample contains approximately 60,000 clones, around four fifths of which appear only once. Sequences were obtained from peripheral blood. The receptors were sampled from a man between 60 and 70 years old with COVID-19, enrolled during active disease.

This sequence joins TRBV6-6 and TRBJ2-7, with a weak D call TRBD1 (5 bases). The CDR3 loop spans 14 amino acids. CDR1 and CDR2 from the germline V gene are MNHNY and SVGAGI (reference sequence). The V end lost 10 bases, the J end lost 5 bases, and 21 bases lay between the germline ends. The CDR3 spells CATIRSRAGHEQYF. The CDR3 DNA follows: TGTGCCACCATAAGGAGCAGGGCTGGGCACGAGCAGTACTTC.

This clone occurred once. This sequence joins TRBV19 and TRBJ2-3, with 8 bases identical to TRBD1. V gave up 2 bases and J gave up 3 bases; unmatched junction bases: 7. The CDR3 runs 16 residues. Germline V gives CDR1 LNHDA, CDR2 SQIVND (reference sequence). CDR3 nucleotide sequence: TGTGCCAGTAGTATAACCGGCAGGGGGCGTACAGATACGCAGTATTTT. Translating gives CASSITGRGRTDTQYF.

This clone was counted once. The chain uses TRBV10-1 and TRBJ2-2, with TRBD2 matching 12 bases. The CDR3 contains 14 residues. J was trimmed by 7 bases and V by 11 bases; bases with no gene match: 8. Germline V gives CDR1 WNHNN, CDR2 SYGVQD (reference sequence). The chain's CDR3 is CASRLAGDVGELFF. CDR3 nucleotide sequence: TGCGCCTCACGACTAGCGGGAGACGTCGGGGAGCTGTTTTTT.

This clone was found once. This rearrangement joins TRBV19 to TRBJ2-1; perhaps TRBD2 as D (5 bases). V was shortened by 6 bases and J by 0 bases, with 12 bases between the two germline ends. The CDR3 contains 15 residues. Germline V lookup: CDR1 LNHDA, CDR2 SQIVND (reference sequence). The CDR3 bases are TGTGCCAGTAGCCCGGACTCATTCTCCTACAATGAGCAGTTCTTC. Amino acids: CASSPDSFSYNEQFF.

CDR3 region: CASSEKVTSSGNTIYF. The CDR3 DNA is TGTGCCAGCAGTGAAAAAGTCACCAGCTCTGGAAACACCATATATTTT. The V gene is TRBV6-1, the J gene TRBJ1-3, with D unresolved. V was cut by 2 bases and J by 0 bases, with 11 bases left in between. Germline V gene sequence: CDR1 MNHNS, CDR2 SASEGT. CDR3 length: 16 residues.